The 18 T cell receptor beta chains listed next were all sequenced from one sample in a study of blood T cell repertoires in COVID-19. Generated by immunoSEQ multiplex PCR, the TCRdb table keeps only in-frame clones and is missing some. The sample lists tens of thousands of clones, 80% occurring once. Sequencing was performed on peripheral blood. All receptors come from a human donor in a cohort sampled during active COVID-19.

V gene TRBV28 combines with J gene TRBJ2-1; tentative D call: TRBD1 (5 bases). The V gene lost 7 bases and the J gene lost 4 bases, with 8 bases spanning the gap. The CDR3 length is 12 residues. In germline, CDR1 is MDHEN, CDR2 SYDVKM. This CDR3 is CASNQGYNEQFF. In DNA, the CDR3 is TGTGCCAGCAACCAGGGATACAATGAGCAGTTCTTC. The full variable domain, with the rest looked up from reference TRBV28 and TRBJ2-1, is DVKVTQSSRYLVKRTGEKVFLECVQDMDHENMFWYRQDPGLGLRLIYFSYDVKMKEKGDIPEGYSVSREKKERFSLILESASTNQTSMYLCASNQGYNEQFFGPGTRLTVL.

The J gene is TRBJ2-7, the V gene TRBV6-5; D may be TRBD1 (5 bases). Germline V gene sequence: CDR1 MNHEY, CDR2 SVGAGI. Trimming stripped 6 bases from V and 3 bases from J, with 18 bases between. The CDR3 is 15 amino acids. CDR3 in amino acids: CASSQGPGLYYEQYF. CDR3 DNA sequence: TGTGCCAGCAGCCAGGGCCCAGGGTTATACTACGAGCAGTACTTC.

This CDR3 reads CASTRQSNEKLFF. CDR3 DNA: TGTGCCAGTACCAGGCAGTCAAATGAAAAACTGTTTTTT. The chain has TRBV19 and TRBJ1-4; D remains ambiguous. This CDR3 comprises 13 residues. Looked up from germline, CDR1 is LNHDA and CDR2 is SQIVND (reference sequence). The ends were cut back, 7 bases at V and 5 bases at J, with 11 bases in the middle.

This clone was seen a handful of times. The DNA of the CDR3 is TGTGCCAGCAGTTCCGGGACAGGTCGTGGCTACACCTTC. Amino acid sequence: CASSSGTGRGYTF. The gene calls are TRBV12-3 or TRBV12-4 and TRBJ1-2; 8 bases match TRBD1. The junction had 5 bases not matched to a gene; V was cut back by 4 bases and J by 7 bases. The CDR3 runs to 13 residues.

V usage is TRBV7-8 and J usage is TRBJ1-1; 10 positions agree with TRBD1. The germline gives CDR1 SGHVS, CDR2 FQNEAQ. The CDR3 consists of 15 residues. Trimming took 3 bases from V and 10 from J; bases not matched to a gene: 11. CDR3 residues: CASSFGDRGDLLAFF. The CDR3 DNA sequence: TGTGCCAGCAGCTTTGGGGACAGGGGAGACTTGTTAGCTTTCTTT.

This clone was seen a few times. The gene calls are TRBV30 and TRBJ1-5, with D tentatively TRBD1 (6 bases). The CDR3 consists of 14 residues. Germline V gives CDR1 GTSNPN, CDR2 SVGIG (reference sequence). The germline V and J ends were trimmed by 2 bases and 3 bases, with 11 bases remaining between them. The CDR3 sequence: CAWSPGQPNQPQHF. CDR3 coding DNA: TGTGCCTGGAGTCCTGGACAGCCCAATCAGCCCCAGCATTTT.

Only a few counts were recorded for this clone. The chain joins TRBV10-1 to TRBJ2-7; 7 bases are shared with TRBD2. The CDR3 runs 13 residues. Germline V gene sequence: CDR1 WNHNN, CDR2 SYGVQD (reference sequence). With 8 bases clipped from V and 3 bases from J, the junction kept 7 bases outside the gene matches. CDR3 coding DNA: TGCGCCAGCGCTCGGGCGGGAGACTACGAGCAGTACTTC. The encoded protein is CASARAGDYEQYF.

The table lists this clone with a few counts. The rearrangement links TRBV2 to TRBJ1-1; tentative D call: TRBD1 (6 bases). Trimming removed 4 bases from V and 2 bases from J, with 8 bases in between. The CDR3 is 13 residues long. Germline V gives CDR1 SNHLY, CDR2 FYNNEI. CDR3 region: CASSVDSNTEAFF. Written as DNA, the CDR3 is TGTGCCAGCAGTGTGGACAGCAACACTGAAGCTTTCTTT.

The rearrangement joins TRBV28 to TRBJ2-6, with a tentative D call TRBD2 (5 bases). CDR1 and CDR2 from the germline V gene are MDHEN and SYDVKM. V was cut by 7 bases and J by 0 bases, with 7 bases left in between. The CDR3 consists of 14 residues. The CDR3 DNA reads as TGTGCCAGCACAGACTACTCTGGGGCCAACGTCCTGACTTTC. Protein product: CASTDYSGANVLTF.

This sequence joins TRBV5-1 and TRBJ2-2, with 7 bases that match TRBD2. This CDR3 spans 16 amino acids. J lost 0 bases, V lost 4 bases, and 6 bases had no gene match. CDR1 and CDR2 (germline): SGHRS, YFSETQ. CDR3 loop: CASSLASGSNTGELFF. The CDR3 nucleotides read TGCGCCAGCAGCCTTGCTAGCGGCTCGAACACCGGGGAGCTGTTTTTT.

This clone occurred once. The V and J genes are TRBV19 and TRBJ2-1, with TRBD2 matching over 10 bases. The V and J ends lost 1 base and 12 bases, in that order; junction bases with no gene match: 9. This CDR3 region has 15 residues. Germline values: CDR1 LNHDA, CDR2 SQIVND (reference sequence). CDR3 nucleotide sequence: TGTGCCAGTAGTATAGGGGCTAGCGGGAGAGGCAGGCAGTTCTTC. Translation: CASSIGASGRGRQFF.

This clone was observed a few times. The chain is built from TRBV4-1 and TRBJ1-5; 7 nucleotides align to TRBD1. The CDR3 covers 17 residues. With 6 bases clipped from V and 0 bases from J, the junction kept 11 bases outside the gene matches. The germline V gene encodes CDR1 MGHRA and CDR2 YSYEKL. The DNA for the CDR3 is TGCGCCAGCAGTCCAGGAGACAGGGAAGTTAGCAATCAGCCCCAGCATTTT. Its protein is CASSPGDREVSNQPQHF.

The chain uses TRBV11-2 and TRBJ2-7, with TRBD1 matching over 8 bases. Germline CDR1 SGHAT, CDR2 FQNNGV. Losses at the gene ends were 5 bases for V and 3 bases for J; bases not matched to a gene: 6. The CDR3 extends over 14 amino acids. CDR3 sequence: CASSPRQGSYEQYF. In DNA form, the CDR3 reads TGTGCCAGCAGCCCGCGACAGGGGAGCTACGAGCAGTACTTC.

This rearrangement joins TRBV27 to TRBJ1-1, with D possibly TRBD1 on 5 matching bases. Trimming pared 5 bases from V and 11 bases from J, leaving 24 bases between. This CDR3 has 15 amino acids. Germline V CDR1 and CDR2: MNHEY, SMNVEV (reference sequence). The DNA for the CDR3 is TGTGCCAGCAGTCCAGCGCTGGGGTGGGGGGAGTGGGCTTTCTTT. This translates into CASSPALGWGEWAFF.

The chain joins TRBV7-6 to TRBJ2-7; maybe TRBD1 (6 bases). CDR1 and CDR2 (germline): SGHVS, FNYEAQ. The CDR3 has 15 residues. V shed 1 base and J shed 2 bases, with 12 bases lying between them. The CDR3 sequence: CASSLGRDITYEQYF. CDR3 sequence (DNA): TGTGCCAGCAGCTTAGGTCGGGACATAACCTACGAGCAGTACTTC.

This CDR3 reads CASSDRGIGAGELFF. In DNA form, the CDR3 reads TGCGCCAGCAGTGACCGCGGGATTGGGGCCGGGGAGCTGTTTTTT. The V call is TRBV10-2, the J call TRBJ2-2; perhaps TRBD2 as D (6 bases). There are 15 residues in the CDR3. Germline V gene sequence: CDR1 WSHSY, CDR2 SAAADI. V lost 3 bases to trimming and J lost 6 bases, with 14 bases between them.

The chain couples TRBV15 to TRBJ1-4; tentatively, D is TRBD1 (5 bases). The CDR3 has 14 residues. The V gene lost 1 base and the J gene lost 8 bases, with 11 bases spanning the gap. Germline-derived CDR1 and CDR2 are LNHNV and YYDKDF (reference sequence). This CDR3 reads CATSRAGGKEKLFF. The CDR3 DNA sequence: TGTGCCACCAGCAGAGCGGGGGGGAAGGAAAAACTGTTTTTT.

V is TRBV9 and J is TRBJ2-6; D remains ambiguous. The ends were cut back, 2 bases at V and 2 bases at J, with 11 bases in the middle. The length of the CDR3 is 16 residues. Germline lookup yields CDR1 SGDLS and CDR2 YYNGEE. As DNA, the CDR3 is TGTGCCAGCAGCGTCCTTGGGCACACTGGGGCCAACGTCCTGACTTTC. This gives the protein CASSVLGHTGANVLTF.